The entry below describes one T cell receptor (beta chain). As yet, its antigen is unknown. The CDR3 end falls 3 residues outside the read, so it is completed with the germline J gene. immunoSEQ multiplex PCR used an average of around 1,200 ng genomic DNA. TCRdb's table, derived via immunoSEQ multiplex PCR, lists solely in-frame clones and lacks some. Listed are fewer than 40,000 clones; around 4% falls within the top ten. This entry belongs to a study of T cells in women clearing cervical HPV infection. Study-level background: No precancer developed; the control's incident HPV16 infection cleared within 12 months. Case blood was drawn a median 149 days after lesion detection.

CDR1 and CDR2 (germline): SGHTA, FQGTGA. V lost 1 base and J lost 4, with 20 bases in between. CDR3 length: 19 amino acids. Study results and limitations: Controls had more TRBV6-7 (about 0.16%) than cases (about 0.11%).

The TCR originated in a woman aged 18 to 75 with a cervical HPV16 infection that either progressed to CIN3+ or cleared (not recorded which). The sample taken for sequencing was blood buffy coat. The chain links TRBV7-3 to TRBJ2-6, with TRBD1 as a possible D gene (6 bases). The DNA read from the CDR3 is TGTGCCAGCAGCTTAAGAGCGGACAGACATCTAGCCGGGGCCAACGTC. Amino acids: CASSLRADRHLAGANV. The entire CDR3 protein is CASSLRADRHLAGANVLTF.